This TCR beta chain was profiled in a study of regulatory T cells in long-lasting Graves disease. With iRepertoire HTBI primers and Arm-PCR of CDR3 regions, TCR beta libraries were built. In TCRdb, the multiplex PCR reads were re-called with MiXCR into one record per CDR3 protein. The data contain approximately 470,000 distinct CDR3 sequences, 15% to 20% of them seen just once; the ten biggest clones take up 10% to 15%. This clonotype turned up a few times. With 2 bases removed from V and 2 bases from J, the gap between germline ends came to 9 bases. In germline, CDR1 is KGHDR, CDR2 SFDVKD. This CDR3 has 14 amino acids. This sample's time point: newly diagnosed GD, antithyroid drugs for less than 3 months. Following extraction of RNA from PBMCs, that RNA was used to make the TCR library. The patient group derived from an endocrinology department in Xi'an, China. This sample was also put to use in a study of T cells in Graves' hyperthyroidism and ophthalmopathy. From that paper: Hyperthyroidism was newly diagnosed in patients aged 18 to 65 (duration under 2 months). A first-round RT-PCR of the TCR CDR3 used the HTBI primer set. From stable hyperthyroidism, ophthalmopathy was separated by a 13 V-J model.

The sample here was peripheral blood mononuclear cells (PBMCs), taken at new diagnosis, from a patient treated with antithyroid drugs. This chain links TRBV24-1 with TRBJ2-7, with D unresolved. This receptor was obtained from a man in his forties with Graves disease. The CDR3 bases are TGTGCCACCAGTGATTCTTCAGTCCCCTACGAGCAGTACTTC. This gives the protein CATSDSSVPYEQYF.